These 14 T cell receptor beta chains came from one sample sequenced in a study of shared clonotypes between healthy human individuals. This table comes from immunoSEQ multiplex PCR, and its TCRdb copy is limited to in-frame clones, with some not included. The sample carries 1.5 million to 2.5 million clones, roughly 95% recorded once. CD45RO negativity and positive selection for CCR7 defined naive CD8 cells, a population that excluded terminally differentiated effector memory CD45RA+ cells. The sequencing input was naive CD8+ T cells sorted from blood. The receptors come from a man in his late teens or twenties in good health.

Notes on this clone: Additional DNA sequences in this sample encode the identical CDR3. The chain employs TRBV6-5 and TRBJ2-7; no clear D. Per germline, CDR1 MNHEY and CDR2 SVGAGI. V was pared by 2 bases and J by 3 bases, with 11 bases between. This CDR3 is 14 amino acids long. CDR3 sequence: CASSYGGTGYEQYF. The CDR3 DNA reads TGTGCCAGCAGTTACGGCGGCACTGGCTACGAGCAGTACTTC.

This chain uses TRBV29-1 with TRBJ2-7; 7 nucleotides line up with TRBD1. The V gene end was trimmed by 4 bases and the J gene end by 3 bases; junction bases not matched to a gene: 3. Germline-derived CDR1 and CDR2 are SQVTM and ANQGSEA. The CDR3 loop spans 12 amino acids. CDR3 bases: TGCAGCGTTGTTCAGGGGGTCTACGAGCAGTACTTC. This encodes CSVVQGVYEQYF.

V gene TRBV2 combines with J gene TRBJ2-2, with D possibly being TRBD2 (5 bases). Germline CDR1 and CDR2: SNHLY and FYNNEI. Trimming removed 4 bases at V and 2 bases at J, with 11 bases between. The CDR3 is 15 amino acids. CDR3 sequence: CASSVSGLNTGELFF. The CDR3 DNA follows: TGTGCCAGCAGTGTATCAGGACTTAACACCGGGGAGCTGTTTTTT. Drawing the rest from reference TRBV2 and TRBJ2-2, the complete variable domain is EPEVTQTPSHQVTQMGQEVILRCVPISNHLYFYWYRQILGQKVEFLVSFYNNEISEKSEIFDDQFSVERPDGSNFTLKIRSTKLEDSAMYFCASSVSGLNTGELFFGEGSRLTVL.

The rearrangement links TRBV5-6 to TRBJ2-7; the D is unclear. The CDR3 contains 11 residues. Looked up from germline, CDR1 is SGHDT and CDR2 is YYEEEE. Trimming left V 4 bases short and J 4 bases short, with 6 bases between. CDR3 residues: CASSRNYEQYF. The CDR3 bases are TGTGCCAGCAGCCGAAATTACGAGCAGTACTTC.

This chain uses TRBV9 with TRBJ2-1; no clear D gene. V lost 3 bases and J lost 6, with 13 bases in between. Germline V gene lookup returns CDR1 SGDLS and CDR2 YYNGEE. This CDR3 is built from 14 residues. CDR3: CASSDDDSGNEQFF. The CDR3 DNA is TGTGCCAGCAGCGACGACGATTCGGGCAATGAGCAGTTCTTC.

The chain employs TRBV5-6 and TRBJ2-1, with unresolved D. This CDR3 region has 13 residues. The V gene lost 4 bases and the J gene lost 8 bases, with 13 bases spanning the gap. Germline V gives CDR1 SGHDT, CDR2 YYEEEE. The CDR3 DNA is TGTGCCAGCAGCCCCCAGTTTTGGGATGAGCAGTTCTTC. Translating it yields CASSPQFWDEQFF.

Comments on this clone: Other DNA sequences in this specimen translate into the identical CDR3. The chain links TRBV4-1 to TRBJ1-3; D unclear. Germline values: CDR1 MGHRA, CDR2 YSYEKL. The V gene lost 10 bases and the J gene lost 3 bases, with 7 bases spanning the gap. The CDR3 contains 11 residues. CDR3 loop: CATGGGNTIYF. The CDR3, as DNA: TGCGCCACTGGAGGTGGAAACACCATATATTTT.

In this sample, this clone turned up a few times. CDR3 amino acids: CAISEEGYSNQPQHF. In DNA, the CDR3 is TGTGCCATCAGTGAGGAGGGGTATAGCAATCAGCCCCAGCATTTT. This sequence joins TRBV10-3 and TRBJ1-5, with a tentative D call TRBD1 (5 bases). In germline, CDR1 is ENHRY, CDR2 SYGVKD. V lost 2 bases to trimming and J lost 0 bases, with 8 bases between them. The CDR3 has 15 residues.

The chain uses TRBV21-1 and TRBJ2-7; the table's D call, TRBD2, was not checked against the DNA. TRBV21-1 is a recognized pseudogene. This CDR3 contains 13 residues. The CDR3 coding sequence is TGTGCCAGCAGCAAACCGTTGGTGGCTAGGAAGTACTTC. It translates to CASSKPLVARKYF.

The rearrangement joins TRBV28 to TRBJ1-1; tentatively, D is TRBD1 (5 bases). The germline gives CDR1 MDHEN, CDR2 SYDVKM. The CDR3 extends over 12 amino acids. The V and J ends lost 5 bases and 4 bases respectively, with 8 bases between them. The CDR3 DNA sequence: TGTGCCAGCAGTCCACAGGCCACTGAAGCTTTCTTT. Its protein is CASSPQATEAFF.

The V gene is TRBV30, the J gene TRBJ1-2, with D possibly being TRBD1 (5 bases). The CDR3 covers 13 residues. Trimming removed 3 bases from V and 6 bases from J, with 14 bases in between. Per the germline V gene, CDR1 is GTSNPN and CDR2 is SVGIG (reference sequence). The CDR3 nucleotides are TGTGCCTGGAGAGAGAAGGGGTCGGATGGCTACACCTTC. It translates to CAWREKGSDGYTF.

For this clone: Within the sample, other DNA sequences also encode this same CDR3. The chain couples TRBV7-9 to TRBJ1-1; TRBD1 agrees at 7 bases. Trimming at V came to 0 bases and at J to 1 base, leaving 2 bases not matched to a gene. CDR1 and CDR2 from the germline V gene are SEHNR and FQNEAQ (reference sequence). The CDR3 runs to 15 residues. CDR3 sequence: CASSLATGENTEAFF. CDR3 bases: TGTGCCAGCAGCTTAGCTACAGGGGAGAACACTGAAGCTTTCTTT. The variable domain in full, completed from reference TRBV7-9 and TRBJ1-1, reads DTGVSQNPRHKITKRGQNVTFRCDPISEHNRLYWYRQTLGQGPEFLTYFQNEAQLEKSRLLSDRFSAERPKGSFSTLEIQRTEQGDSAMYLCASSLATGENTEAFFGQGTRLTVV.

J is TRBJ2-1 and V is TRBV9; 7 bases map to TRBD2. Trimming removed 0 bases from V and 2 bases from J; junction bases left unmatched: 5. CDR1 is SGDLS, CDR2 YYNGEE, per germline. This CDR3 spans 16 amino acids. In DNA form, the CDR3 reads TGTGCCAGCAGCGTAGGGGATCGGGAGGCCTACAATGAGCAGTTCTTC. Its protein is CASSVGDREAYNEQFF.

Of note for this clone: The junction departs from germline at one end; a sequencing error may be responsible. This chain uses TRBV7-8 with TRBJ2-7; possible D gene TRBD1, 6 bases. Germline V lookup: CDR1 SGHVS, CDR2 FQNEAQ. The CDR3 loop spans 14 amino acids. CDR3 coding DNA: TGTGCCAGCAGATTAGGGGACATAGTTTACGAGCAGTACTTC. It codes for CASRLGDIVYEQYF.